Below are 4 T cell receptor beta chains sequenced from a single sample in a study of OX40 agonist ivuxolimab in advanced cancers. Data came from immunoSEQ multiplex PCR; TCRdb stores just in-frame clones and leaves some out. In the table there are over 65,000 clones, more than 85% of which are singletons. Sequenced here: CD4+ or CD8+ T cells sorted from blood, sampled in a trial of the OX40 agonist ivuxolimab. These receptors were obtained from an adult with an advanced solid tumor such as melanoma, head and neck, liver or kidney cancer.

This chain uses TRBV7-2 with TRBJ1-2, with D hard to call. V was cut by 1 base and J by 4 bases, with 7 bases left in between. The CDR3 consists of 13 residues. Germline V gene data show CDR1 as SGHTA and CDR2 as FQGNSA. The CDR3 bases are TGTGCCAGCAGCTTAGTAGAGGGCTATGGCTACACCTTC. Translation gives CASSLVEGYGYTF.

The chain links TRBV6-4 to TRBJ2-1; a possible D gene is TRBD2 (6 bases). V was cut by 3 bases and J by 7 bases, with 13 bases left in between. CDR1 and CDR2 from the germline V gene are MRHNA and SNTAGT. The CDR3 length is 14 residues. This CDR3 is CASSDSPGRNEQFF. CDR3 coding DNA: TGTGCCAGCAGTGATTCTCCGGGGAGGAATGAGCAGTTCTTC.

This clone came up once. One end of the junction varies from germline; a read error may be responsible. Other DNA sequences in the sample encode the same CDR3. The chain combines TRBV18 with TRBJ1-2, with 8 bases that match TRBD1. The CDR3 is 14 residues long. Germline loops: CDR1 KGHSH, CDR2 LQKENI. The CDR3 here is CASSPDRGSKDYTF. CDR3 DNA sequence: TGTGCTAGCTCACCAGACAGGGGTTCCAAGGACTACACCTTC.

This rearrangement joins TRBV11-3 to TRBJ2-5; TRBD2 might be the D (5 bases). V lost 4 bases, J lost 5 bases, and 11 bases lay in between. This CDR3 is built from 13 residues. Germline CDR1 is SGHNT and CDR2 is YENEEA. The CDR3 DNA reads TGTGCCAGCAGCTACGGGGAATCGGAGACCCAGTACTTC. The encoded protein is CASSYGESETQYF.